Below are 3 T cell receptor beta chains sequenced from a single sample in a study of type 1 regulatory T cells. Their target antigens are unknown. TCRdb re-called the reads with MiXCR, one entry per CDR3 protein. Here the sample spans roughly 65,000 distinct CDR3 sequences, almost 50% being singletons. The specimen was cultured non-Tr1 T cells, either the whole culture or a sorted T cell fraction (not recorded which). These receptors were obtained from a human donor in good health.

This clonotype has only a few counts. This chain connects TRBV5-1 to TRBJ2-1; D may be TRBD1 (6 bases). This CDR3 has 15 residues. Germline CDR1 is SGHRS and CDR2 is YFSETQ. The V end was cut by 0 bases, the J end by 4 bases, with 11 bases between. Here the CDR3 reads CASSLDRVGYNEQFF. The DNA of the CDR3 is TGCGCCAGCAGCTTGGACAGGGTGGGGTACAATGAGCAGTTCTTC.

V is TRBV7-3 and J is TRBJ2-7; 8 bases match TRBD2. The CDR3 is 15 amino acids. CDR1 SGHTA and CDR2 FQGTGA come from the germline V gene. V shed 5 bases and J 2 bases; nucleotides not matched to a gene: 8. For the CDR3, the DNA is TGTGCCAGCAGCCCGGGGGGGGGGCTAGCCTACGAGCAGTACTTC. Translated: CASSPGGGLAYEQYF.

This clonotype has a handful of counts. The chain combines TRBV4-3 with TRBJ1-1; D not certain. Germline V lookup: CDR1 LGHNA, CDR2 YSLEER. The germline V and J ends were trimmed by 1 base and 4 bases, with 7 bases remaining between them. The CDR3 is made up of 13 amino acids. CDR3 nucleotide sequence: TGCGCCAGCAGCCAAGTTAGAGCCACTGAAGCTTTCTTT. Translated, it gives CASSQVRATEAFF.